This TCR beta chain originates from a study of T-cell memory formation after mild COVID-19. CDR1 is SGHVS and CDR2 is FNYEAQ in the germline V gene. V was cut by 2 bases and J by 1 base, with 12 bases left in between. This CDR3 is 16 amino acids long. TCRdb passed the 5' RACE reads through MiXCR, listing each CDR3 protein once. The table shows about 620,000 distinct CDR3 sequences, with approximately 18% occurring only once. This clonotype was counted only a few times. This TCR derives from an adult woman who had mild COVID-19 (a few samples of this study predate the infection). Cell type and time point are not known. The chain couples TRBV7-6 to TRBJ2-1; D gene uncertain. Sequenced sample: PBMCs or a T cell subset sorted from them (not recorded which). CDR3 DNA sequence: TGTGCCAGCAGCTTAACGGTCCGTATGTCCTACAATGAGCAGTTCTTC. It encodes CASSLTVRMSYNEQFF.